The T cell receptor beta chain under discussion was sequenced for a study of spatial heterogeneity in lung cancer. Study-level background: Raw reads contained each unique TCR and UMI combination more than ten times on average. Study findings and constraints: Expanded tumor TCRs that were ubiquitous appeared in blood more at resection than follow-up.

V lost 0 bases and J 4 bases, leaving 13 bases between the germline ends. In germline, CDR1 is SGHRS, CDR2 YFSETQ. The CDR3 totals 15 residues. On each TCR cDNA molecule, a unique molecular identifier was present. One entry per CDR3 protein, called by TCRdb with MiXCR from the 5' RACE reads. In the table there are about 75,000 distinct CDR3 sequences, 10% to 15% of which are singletons. About this clonotype: Its antigen is not identified.

Time point reported: sample taken at primary tumor resection. In each case, whole RNA from tumor, nontumor lung or frozen PBMC was sequenced unsorted. There were 72 donors, all of them untreated patients with early-stage non-small cell lung cancer. The sample consisted of PBMCs, taken at surgery. This clonotype was obtained from a male donor with early-stage non-small cell lung cancer. V gene TRBV5-1 combines with J gene TRBJ1-2; D not resolved. The CDR3 DNA sequence: TGCGCCAGCAGCTTGGCCGAGGGTAGGGCCTATGGCTACACCTTC. The encoded protein is CASSLAEGRAYGYTF.